Listed below are T cell receptor beta chains from one sample, sequenced in a study of beta chain features in type 1 diabetes. Libraries were prepared by immunoSEQ multiplex PCR; TCRdb keeps only in-frame clonotypes and omits some of them. There are around 600,000 clones in the sample; around 12% occur only once, and approximately 0.11% lies in the top ten. Material for sequencing was naive CD4+ T cells from blood. The receptors here all came from a man aged 30 to 39 with type 1 diabetes. CDR3s include the opening cysteine and the closing phenylalanine or tryptophan. The order of the fields is J gene, D gene, clone size, V gene, CDR3 protein, CDR3 DNA. D genes are given only for firm matches. Only part of the rows carry a size: once, few, many, or a class if the clone is expanded.

TRBJ1-3 NA NA TRBV4-3 CASSQNSPTGHSGNTIYF TGCGCCAGCAGCCAAAACAGCCCGACAGGCCACTCTGGAAACACCATATATTTT
TRBJ2-7 NA few TRBV5-1 CASSLEGVPRFYEQYF TGCGCCAGCAGCTTGGAAGGGGTCCCACGGTTCTACGAGCAGTACTTC
TRBJ2-7 NA NA TRBV5-1 CASSEGYEQYF TGCGCCAGCAGCGAAGGCTACGAGCAGTACTTC
TRBJ1-6 NA NA TRBV27 CASSLVGAYNSPLHF TGTGCCAGCAGTTTAGTCGGGGCCTATAATTCACCCCTCCACTTT
TRBJ1-1 NA once TRBV7-2 CASSLASRGEAFF TGTGCCAGCAGCTTAGCGTCCCGGGGCGAAGCTTTCTTT
TRBJ1-4 TRBD1 few TRBV7-2 CASSLIIGQAGEKLFF TGTGCCAGCAGCTTAATAATAGGACAGGCGGGGGAAAAACTGTTTTTT
TRBJ2-3 TRBD1 few TRBV13 CASSHRGKDTDTQYF TGTGCCAGCAGCCACAGGGGGAAGGACACAGATACGCAGTATTTT
TRBJ1-2 TRBD1 few TRBV13 CASSHRDSRSYTF TGTGCCAGCAGCCACCGGGACAGTCGGAGCTACACCTTC
TRBJ2-3 TRBD1 NA TRBV19 CASSLGTGGLSDTQYF TGTGCCAGTAGTCTAGGGACAGGGGGCCTCTCAGATACGCAGTATTTT
TRBJ2-3 TRBD2 NA TRBV28 CASSQLGRGITDTQYF TGTGCCAGCAGTCAACTCGGGAGGGGAATCACAGATACGCAGTATTTT
TRBJ2-1 NA few TRBV10-3 CAISERDNEQFF TGTGCCATCAGTGAAAGAGATAATGAGCAGTTCTTC
TRBJ2-3 TRBD2 few TRBV10-2 CASRTLAETDTQYF TGCGCCAGCAGGACCCTAGCGGAGACAGATACGCAGTATTTT
TRBJ2-2 NA few TRBV10-3 CAIKNTGELFF TGTGCCATCAAGAATACCGGGGAGCTGTTTTTT
TRBJ1-2 NA once TRBV20-1 CSAPAGGYTF TGCAGTGCACCCGCCGGGGGCTACACCTTC
TRBJ2-5 NA few TRBV20-1 CSVPSLETQYF TGCAGTGTCCCTTCGTTGGAGACCCAGTACTTC
TRBJ1-1 NA few TRBV6-5 CASSGWGEPNTEAFF TGTGCCAGCAGTGGGTGGGGGGAACCGAACACTGAAGCTTTCTTT
TRBJ2-7 NA few TRBV18 CASSIPQGSYEQYF TGTGCCAGCTCCATTCCACAGGGTTCCTACGAGCAGTACTTC